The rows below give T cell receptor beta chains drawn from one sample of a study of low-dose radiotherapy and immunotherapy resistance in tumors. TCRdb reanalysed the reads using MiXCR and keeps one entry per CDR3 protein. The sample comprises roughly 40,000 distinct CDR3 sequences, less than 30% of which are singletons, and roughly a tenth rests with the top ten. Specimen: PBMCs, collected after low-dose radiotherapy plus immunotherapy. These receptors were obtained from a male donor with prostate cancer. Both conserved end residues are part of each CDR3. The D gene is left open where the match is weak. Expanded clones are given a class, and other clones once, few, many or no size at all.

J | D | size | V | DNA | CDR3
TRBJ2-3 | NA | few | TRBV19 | TGTGCCAGTAAAGTAGGAGGCACAGATACGCAGTATTTT | CASKVGGTDTQYF
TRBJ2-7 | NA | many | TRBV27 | TGTGCCAGCAGTTTGGACAAAGCCACCTACGAGCAGTACTTC | CASSLDKATYEQYF
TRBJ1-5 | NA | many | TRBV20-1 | TGCAGTGCCCCTGCCGGGGGCGAAAGCAATCAGCCCCAGCATTTT | CSAPAGGESNQPQHF
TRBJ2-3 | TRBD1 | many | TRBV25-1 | TGTGCCAGCAGTGAAAATTCAGAGGACAGGGGGCGGACAGATACGCAGTATTTT | CASSENSEDRGRTDTQYF
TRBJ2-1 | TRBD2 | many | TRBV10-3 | TGTGCCATCATCGACCGGACTAGCGGGAGTGGTGAGCAGTTCTTC | CAIIDRTSGSGEQFF
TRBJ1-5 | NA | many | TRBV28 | TGTTCAACACACCGGGGGCAAGACACCCGATTTTATAGCAATCAGCCCCAGCATTTT | CSTHRGQDTRFYSNQPQHF
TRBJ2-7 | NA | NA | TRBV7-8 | TGTGCCAGCAGCTTTTTCAGGGATTCCTACGAGCAGTACTTC | CASSFFRDSYEQYF
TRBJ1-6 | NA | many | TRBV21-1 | TGTGCCAGCAGCAACCCCCGGGACACTGATAATTCACCCCTCCACTTT | CASSNPRDTDNSPLHF
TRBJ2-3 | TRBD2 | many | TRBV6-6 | TGTGCCAGCACGCACGGACTAGGCCCAACGGCGGATACGCAGTATTTT | CASTHGLGPTADTQYF
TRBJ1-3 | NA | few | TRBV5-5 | TGTGCCAGCAGCTTGGAAGGTTATACTGGAAACACCATATATTTT | CASSLEGYTGNTIYF
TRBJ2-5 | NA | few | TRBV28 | TGTGCCAGCAACTTCAGGGGATGGGGGACCCAGTACTTC | CASNFRGWGTQYF
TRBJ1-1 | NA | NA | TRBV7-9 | TGTGCCAGCACGACAGAAATGAACACTGAAGCTTTCTTT | CASTTEMNTEAFF
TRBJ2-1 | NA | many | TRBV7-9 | TGTGCCAGCAGGGAAGCCAATGAGCAGTTCTTC | CASREANEQFF
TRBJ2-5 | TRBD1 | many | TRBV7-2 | TGTGCCAGCAGCCCTACGGGACAGGGCCGCCAAGAGACCCAGTACTTC | CASSPTGQGRQETQYF
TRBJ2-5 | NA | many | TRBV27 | TGTGCCAGCAGTTTGTCCTCCGGAGAGACCCAGTACTTC | CASSLSSGETQYF
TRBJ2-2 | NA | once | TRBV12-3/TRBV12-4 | TGTGCCAGCAGTGGCGGAGGGCAGGGCGGGGAGCTGTTTTTT | CASSGGGQGGELFF
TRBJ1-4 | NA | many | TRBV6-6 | TGTGCCAGCAGTTACGGAAGTGAAAAACTGTTTTTT | CASSYGSEKLFF
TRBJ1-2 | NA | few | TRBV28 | TGTGCCAGCAAATGGGGACCCGATGGCTACACCTTC | CASKWGPDGYTF
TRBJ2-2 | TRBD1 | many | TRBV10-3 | TGTGCCATCAGCCGGGACAGGGACACCGGGGAGCTGTTTTTT | CAISRDRDTGELFF
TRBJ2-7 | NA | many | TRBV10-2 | TGCGCCAGCAGTGAGATAGGAGCCAAAAACTCCTACGAGCAGTACTTC | CASSEIGAKNSYEQYF
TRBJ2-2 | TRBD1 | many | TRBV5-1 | TGCGCCAGCAGCTCATCCGGGACAGGGAAATCCGGGGAGCTGTTTTTT | CASSSSGTGKSGELFF
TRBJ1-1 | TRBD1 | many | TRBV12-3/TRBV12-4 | TGTGCCAGCAGTCCCCGACAGGGGGGTCGAGAAGCTTTCTTT | CASSPRQGGREAFF
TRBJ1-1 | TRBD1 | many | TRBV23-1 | TGCGCCAGCAGCCGAAGACAGGGTCCTCGGATCACTGAAGCTTTCTTT | CASSRRQGPRITEAFF
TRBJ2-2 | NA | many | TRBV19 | TGTGCCAGTAGTATAGTAATCGGTAACACCGGGGAGCTGTTTTTT | CASSIVIGNTGELFF
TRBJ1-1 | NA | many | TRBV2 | TGTGCCAGCAGTACACTAGTGGGGGTCACTGAAGCTTTCTTT | CASSTLVGVTEAFF
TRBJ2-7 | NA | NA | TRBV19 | TGTGCCAGTAGTAAAGACAGGAGAGCCTACGAGCAGTACTTC | CASSKDRRAYEQYF
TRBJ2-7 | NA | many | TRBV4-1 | TGCGCCAGCAGCCCTCAAGGGCAGGTCGTCGGCTCCTACGAGCAGTACTTC | CASSPQGQVVGSYEQYF
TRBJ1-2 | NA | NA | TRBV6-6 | TGTGCCAGCAGTTACGCACTAAACTATGGCTACACCTTC | CASSYALNYGYTF
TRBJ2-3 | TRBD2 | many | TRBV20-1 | TGCAGTGCGAGGACTAGCGGGAAAACGGGTGATACGCAGTATTTT | CSARTSGKTGDTQYF
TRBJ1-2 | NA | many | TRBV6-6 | TGTGCCAGCAGTTACAGAGACTTCTATGGCTACACCTTC | CASSYRDFYGYTF
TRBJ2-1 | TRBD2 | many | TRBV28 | TGTGCCAGCAGCATACTTCCGGGACTAGCGGGAGAGGGCCAGTTCTTC | CASSILPGLAGEGQFF
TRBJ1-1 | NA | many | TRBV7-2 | TGTGCCAGCAGCCTACGGATGAACACTGAAGCTTTCTTT | CASSLRMNTEAFF
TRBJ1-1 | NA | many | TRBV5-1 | TGCGCCAGCAGCTTGGTGGCCGGGGGTACTGAAGCTTTCTTT | CASSLVAGGTEAFF
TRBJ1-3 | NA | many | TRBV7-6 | TGTGCCAGCAGCTCAACAGTATTTCAGACATCTGGAAACACCATATATTTT | CASSSTVFQTSGNTIYF
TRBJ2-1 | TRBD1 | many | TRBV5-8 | TGTGCCAGCAGCCTCGGTGGGGGACAGGGGGCATATGAGCAGTTCTTC | CASSLGGGQGAYEQFF
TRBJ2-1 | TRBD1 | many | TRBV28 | TGTGCCAGCAGTTTACCAACCCTCGGGACAGGGGACAATGAGCAGTTCTTC | CASSLPTLGTGDNEQFF
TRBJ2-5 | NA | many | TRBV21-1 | TGTGCCAGCAGCAGGACTAGCGGCCAAGAGACCCAGTACTTC | CASSRTSGQETQYF
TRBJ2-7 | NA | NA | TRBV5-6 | TGTGCCAGCAGCTTATCTGGACGGGTGACCTACGAGCAGTACTTC | CASSLSGRVTYEQYF
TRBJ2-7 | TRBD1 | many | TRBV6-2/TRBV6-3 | TGTGCCAGCAGATCCCTCGACAGGGAGCCCTCCTACGAGCAGTACTTC | CASRSLDREPSYEQYF
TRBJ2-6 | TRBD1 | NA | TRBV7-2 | TGTGCCAGCAGCCAGACAGGGTCTGGGGCCAACGTCCTGACTTTC | CASSQTGSGANVLTF
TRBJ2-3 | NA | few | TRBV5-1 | TGCGCCAGCAGCTTTCTCAACCCCTCACGACAGGAATCCGAGGGGCAGCCCCCGAGGGATACGCAGTATTTT | CASSFLNPSRQESEGQPPRDTQYF
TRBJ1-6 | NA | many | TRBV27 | TGTGCCAGCAGCCCGGAGACCAGGATTAATTCACCCCTCCACTTT | CASSPETRINSPLHF
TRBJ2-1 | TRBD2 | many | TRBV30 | TGTGCCTGGAATTCTCTATCGGGAGGAGGTAATGAGCAGTTCTTC | CAWNSLSGGGNEQFF
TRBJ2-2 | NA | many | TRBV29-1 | TGCAGCGTTGGGGGGAGCAACACCGGGGAGCTGTTTTTT | CSVGGSNTGELFF
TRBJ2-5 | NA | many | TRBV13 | TGTGCCAGCAGCCGACCGGGCGTCGAGACCCAGTACTTC | CASSRPGVETQYF
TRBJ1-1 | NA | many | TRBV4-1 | TGCGCCAGCAGCCATTTAGGCAATCCAGGGACTGAAGCTTTCTTT | CASSHLGNPGTEAFF
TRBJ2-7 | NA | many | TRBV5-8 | TGTGCCAGCAGCCGCCGGCAGGGCTACGAGCAGTACTTC | CASSRRQGYEQYF
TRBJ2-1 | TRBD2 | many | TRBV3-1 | TGTGCCAGCAGCCACAGCGGGGGGGGGTACAATGAGCAGTTCTTC | CASSHSGGGYNEQFF
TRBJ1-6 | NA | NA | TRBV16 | TGTGCCAGCAGCCCCCGAGGCCCTAATTCACCCCTCCACTTT | CASSPRGPNSPLHF
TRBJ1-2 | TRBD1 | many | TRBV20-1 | TGCAGTGCTGGAGGGGGACAGGAGATCTATGGCTACACCTTC | CSAGGGQEIYGYTF
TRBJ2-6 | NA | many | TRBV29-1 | TGCAGCGTTGTTCTAGCAGAGGGCATTATTTCTGGGGCCAACGTCCTGACTTTC | CSVVLAEGIISGANVLTF